These 16 T cell receptor beta chains share one sample of origin, sequenced in a study of blood T cell repertoires in COVID-19. Sequencing used immunoSEQ multiplex PCR; TCRdb keeps in-frame clones, though not all of them. The sample lists roughly 380,000 clones; 81% were seen once. Material: peripheral blood. Receptors originate from a human donor with acute or convalescent COVID-19. The donor label of this sample is uncertain.

J is TRBJ2-5 and V is TRBV2; weak D call: TRBD2 (5 bases). Deletions cut 5 bases from V and 11 bases from J, with 18 bases between. The CDR3 contains 13 residues. Germline V gives CDR1 SNHLY, CDR2 FYNNEI. The CDR3 DNA follows: TGTGCCAGCAGTCCCCGGCGAACTCCGGGGCAGTACTTC. Its protein is CASSPRRTPGQYF.

This chain links TRBV21-1 with TRBJ1-1; the table's D gene call, TRBD1, was not cross checked with the DNA. TRBV21-1 is a documented pseudogene. There are 14 residues in the CDR3. The CDR3 spells CATKLTGGHTEAFF. CDR3 bases: TGTGCCACCAAACTTACAGGGGGCCACACTGAAGCTTTCTTT.

The J gene is TRBJ2-7, the V gene TRBV25-1; a weak D match, TRBD2 (6 bases). V lost 7 bases and J 3 bases, leaving 13 bases between the germline ends. The CDR3 length is 13 residues. The germline V gene has CDR1 MGHDK and CDR2 SYGVNS. The CDR3 here is CASKGQGGYEQYF. DNA for the CDR3: TGTGCCAGCAAAGGGCAGGGAGGCTACGAGCAGTACTTC.

The V call is TRBV3-1 (or the pseudogene TRBV3-2), the J call TRBJ1-1, with D possibly TRBD1 on 6 matching bases. Germline V gives CDR1 LGHDT, CDR2 YNNKEL (reference sequence). V was trimmed by 5 bases and J by 4 bases, leaving 17 bases between them. The CDR3 runs to 15 residues. The CDR3 protein is CASSRGWGSGTEAFF. The CDR3 nucleotides are TGTGCCAGCAGCAGGGGGTGGGGCAGTGGCACTGAAGCTTTCTTT.

The gene calls are TRBV6-1 and TRBJ1-2; D possibly corresponds to TRBD1 (6 bases). The V gene lost 2 bases and the J gene lost 4 bases, with 8 bases spanning the gap. The CDR3 length is 13 residues. Germline CDR1 MNHNS, CDR2 SASEGT. CDR3 loop: CASSEQGGYGYTF. In nucleotides, the CDR3 is TGTGCCAGCAGTGAACAAGGGGGCTATGGCTACACCTTC.

V usage is TRBV7-9 and J usage is TRBJ1-3; 9 positions match TRBD1. Germline trimming cut 1 base from V and 6 bases from J; bases unmatched to any gene: 4. Looked up from germline, CDR1 is SEHNR and CDR2 is FQNEAQ (reference sequence). CDR3 length: 15 residues. CDR3 in amino acids: CASSLVGTGLNTIYF. Here the CDR3 DNA reads TGTGCCAGCAGCTTAGTTGGGACAGGGTTAAACACCATATATTTT.

The chain carries TRBV5-1 and TRBJ2-1; 14 bases fit TRBD2. The germline gives CDR1 SGHRS, CDR2 YFSETQ. This CDR3 is built from 17 residues. V shed 2 bases, J shed 4 bases, and the junction held 5 bases outside the gene matches. CDR3 sequence (DNA): TGCGCCAGCAGCTTAAGACTAGCGGGAGGGCCTTACAATGAGCAGTTCTTC. It yields the protein CASSLRLAGGPYNEQFF.

The chain employs TRBV5-4 and TRBJ2-5; 13 bases fit TRBD2. CDR1 SGHNT and CDR2 YYREEE come from the germline V gene (reference sequence). The CDR3 is 17 amino acids. Trimming at V came to 2 bases and at J to 2 bases, leaving 6 bases not matched to a gene. CDR3 coding DNA: TGTGCCAGCAGCTTAGGACTAGCGGGGGCCTATCAAGAGACCCAGTACTTC. Encoded protein: CASSLGLAGAYQETQYF.

V and J are TRBV2 and TRBJ1-5; the match to TRBD1 covers 8 bases. The V gene's germline CDR1 is SNHLY and CDR2 FYNNEI. The CDR3 sequence is 15 residues long. V dropped 6 bases and J dropped 0; count of bases not matched to a gene: 4. CDR3 in amino acids: CASRRTGNSNQPQHF. CDR3 in DNA: TGTGCCAGCAGGCGGACAGGGAATAGCAATCAGCCCCAGCATTTT.

The chain combines TRBV2 with TRBJ2-3; the D is unclear. This CDR3 has 12 residues. Trimming shortened V by 4 bases and J by 6 bases, and 8 bases separated the two germline ends. Germline CDR1 SNHLY, CDR2 FYNNEI. The CDR3, as DNA: TGTGCCAGCAGTGGTTCGTTTGATACGCAGTATTTT. Protein sequence: CASSGSFDTQYF.

The V gene is TRBV25-1, the J gene TRBJ1-1; D perhaps matches TRBD1 (6 bases). CDR3 length equals 13 residues. Germline lookup yields CDR1 MGHDK and CDR2 SYGVNS. Trimming took off 2 bases at V and 7 bases at J, with 11 bases between the two ends. CDR3 coding DNA: TGTGCCAGCAGTGAACCCTTAGGGGGTGAAGCTTTCTTT. This gives the protein CASSEPLGGEAFF.

This clone occurred a few times. J is TRBJ1-5 and V is TRBV15; D is unresolved. The CDR3 consists of 13 residues. Trimming took 5 bases from V and 4 from J, leaving 9 bases between them. The germline CDR1 and CDR2 sequences are LNHNV and YYDKDF (reference sequence). The CDR3 loop is CATSPSFNQPQHF. DNA for the CDR3: TGTGCCACCAGCCCGTCCTTTAATCAGCCCCAGCATTTT.

The rearrangement links TRBV12-5 to TRBJ2-7, with TRBD1 identical over 8 bases. With V trimmed by 5 bases and J by 1 base, 4 bases remained unmatched. Germline loops: CDR1 LGHNT, CDR2 FRNRAP. There are 14 residues in the CDR3. The CDR3 loop reads CASGDRGESYEQYF. The CDR3 nucleotides are TGTGCTAGTGGTGACAGGGGAGAGTCCTACGAGCAGTACTTC.

The chain couples TRBV19 to TRBJ1-1; 7 bases are a match to TRBD1. The junction had 8 bases not matched to a gene; V was cut back by 4 bases and J by 3 bases. CDR1 and CDR2 (germline): LNHDA, SQIVND (reference sequence). The CDR3 length is 15 residues. CDR3 amino acids: CASSTEQGRDTEAFF. In nucleotides, the CDR3 is TGTGCCAGTAGTACCGAACAGGGGCGAGACACTGAAGCTTTCTTT.

The CDR3 sequence: CASSLAPGRGRADTQYF. The CDR3 bases are TGTGCCAGCAGCTTAGCGCCGGGCAGGGGGCGAGCAGATACGCAGTATTTT. V gene TRBV7-2 combines with J gene TRBJ2-3; TRBD1 matches at 8 bases. Unmatched junction bases numbered 9, after V lost 0 bases and J lost 4 bases. The CDR3 covers 17 residues. Per the germline V gene, CDR1 is SGHTA and CDR2 is FQGNSA.

J is TRBJ2-7 and V is TRBV5-1, with 9 bases lining up with TRBD1. J was trimmed by 5 bases and V by 5 bases; bases with no gene match: 5. The germline V gene encodes CDR1 SGHRS and CDR2 YFSETQ. The CDR3 has 13 residues. CDR3: CASSPQGADEQYF. The CDR3 nucleotides read TGCGCCAGCAGTCCACAGGGGGCGGACGAGCAGTACTTC.